The clone carrying this TCR beta chain was counted a few times. Its antigen is undetermined. The data derive from a study of response to subunit inactivated influenza vaccine. Study results and limitations: Authors suggested that a seasonal influenza vaccination recruits few new T cells each time.

Germline assignment: CDR1 MNHEY and CDR2 SVGEGT. The CDR3 spans 13 residues. Trimming cost V 5 bases and J 8 bases, with 14 bases left between them. MiXCR, applied by TCRdb to the RT-PCR reads, yields one record per CDR3 protein. The profile shows 250,000 to 350,000 distinct CDR3 sequences, 20% to 25% of them singletons. This chain joins TRBV6-2 or TRBV6-3 and TRBJ2-3, with D possibly being TRBD2 (6 bases). The sequences come from PBMCs from blood, collected 21 months after vaccination. This sequence originates from a man aged 50-75 years who received an inactivated influenza vaccine. The CDR3 DNA is TGTGCCAGCAGTGCTGGACTAACGGGTACGCAGTATTTT. This translates into CASSAGLTGTQYF.